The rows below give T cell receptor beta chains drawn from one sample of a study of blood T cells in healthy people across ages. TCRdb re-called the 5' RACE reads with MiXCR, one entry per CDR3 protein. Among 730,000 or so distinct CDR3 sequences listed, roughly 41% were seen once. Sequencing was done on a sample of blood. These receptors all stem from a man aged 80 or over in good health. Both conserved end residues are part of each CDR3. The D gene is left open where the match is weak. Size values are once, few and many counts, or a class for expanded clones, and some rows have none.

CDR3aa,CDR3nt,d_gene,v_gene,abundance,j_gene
CASSLARGRGDTQYF,TGCGCCAGCAGCTTGGCCAGGGGGAGGGGAGATACGCAGTATTTT,.,TRBV5-1,few,TRBJ2-3
CASSYTLTGGHIQYF,TGTGCCAGCAGTTACACACTCACAGGGGGCCACATTCAGTACTTC,TRBD1,TRBV6-6,few,TRBJ2-4
CSGAGGRQETQYF,TGCAGCGGTGCGGGAGGGCGGCAAGAGACCCAGTACTTC,TRBD2,TRBV29-1,.,TRBJ2-5
CASSQDLALRGYTF,TGTGCCAGCAGCCAAGATCTTGCCCTTCGGGGCTACACCTTC,.,TRBV14,.,TRBJ1-2
CASRSPGGPPKAGQFF,TGTGCCAGCAGGTCTCCAGGGGGCCCCCCTAAGGCAGGGCAGTTCTTC,TRBD1,TRBV28,many,TRBJ2-1
CASSREAGLGNEQYF,TGTGCCAGCAGCCGAGAGGCGGGACTGGGTAATGAGCAGTACTTC,.,TRBV7-2,.,TRBJ2-7
CASSLVGYYEQYF,TGTGCCAGCAGCTTAGTAGGGTACTACGAGCAGTACTTC,.,TRBV11-2,.,TRBJ2-7
CASSLQGRANSPLHF,TGTGCCAGCAGCTTACAGGGTCGAGCGAATTCACCCCTCCACTTT,.,TRBV11-2,many,TRBJ1-6
CASTRTLEVETHYF,TGTGCTAGCACCAGAACGCTAGAGGTGGAGACCCATTACTTC,.,TRBV7-2,.,TRBJ2-5
CASSFADRGETQYF,TGTGCCAGCAGCTTCGCGGACAGGGGTGAGACCCAGTACTTC,TRBD1,TRBV7-2,few,TRBJ2-5
CASSLGPSTRIGQYF,TGTGCCAGCAGCTTAGGCCCCAGCACCCGGATCGGGCAGTACTTC,.,TRBV13,.,TRBJ2-7
CASSGTGDADTQYF,TGCGCCAGCAGCGGGACAGGAGACGCAGATACGCAGTATTTT,.,TRBV5-5,.,TRBJ2-3
CASSPSGSYSYEQYF,TGTGCCAGCAGCCCTAGCGGGAGTTACTCCTACGAGCAGTACTTC,TRBD2,TRBV9,.,TRBJ2-7
CASRGAGGASCNEQFF,TGTGCCAGCAGGGGGGCCGGGGGGGCCTCATGCAATGAGCAGTTCTTC,TRBD2,TRBV6-2/TRBV6-3,.,TRBJ2-1
CASSPRPGQGPTNEKLFF,TGCGCCAGCAGCCCGAGACCGGGACAGGGCCCAACTAATGAAAAACTGTTTTTT,TRBD1,TRBV5-1,few,TRBJ1-4
CASSLRDRFNYGYTF,TGTGCCAGCAGCTTGCGGGACCGCTTTAACTATGGCTACACCTTC,.,TRBV5-5,few,TRBJ1-2
CASSERPSGKYNEQFF,TGTGCCAGCAGTGAACGTCCCAGCGGGAAATACAATGAGCAGTTCTTC,TRBD2,TRBV2,.,TRBJ2-1
CASSLTGARGEQYF,TGTGCCAGCAGCTTGACAGGGGCCCGTGGCGAGCAGTACTTC,TRBD1,TRBV5-6,.,TRBJ2-7
CASSLGGLSGDAYEQYF,TGTGCCAGCAGCTTAGGGGGACTATCGGGAGACGCCTACGAGCAGTACTTC,TRBD2,TRBV7-2,.,TRBJ2-7
CASSFNDRLGATEAFF,TGTGCCAGCAGTTTCAATGACAGGTTGGGAGCCACTGAAGCTTTCTTT,.,TRBV27,.,TRBJ1-1
CASSPLAGGNEQFF,TGTGCCAGCAGTCCCCTAGCGGGGGGCAATGAGCAGTTCTTC,TRBD2,TRBV11-2,.,TRBJ2-1
CASSPRGGGHEQYF,TGTGCTAGCAGCCCGCGCGGCGGGGGTCACGAGCAGTACTTC,TRBD2,TRBV7-7,many,TRBJ2-7
CASSYAPSGGETQYF,TGTGCCAGCAGCTACGCACCATCGGGAGGAGAGACCCAGTACTTC,TRBD2,TRBV7-2,.,TRBJ2-5
CASSQDWLAGPGEQYF,TGCGCCAGCAGCCAAGATTGGCTAGCGGGCCCCGGGGAGCAGTACTTC,TRBD2,TRBV4-3,.,TRBJ2-5
CASSSGLGNEQFF,TGTGCCAGCAGCTCGGGACTAGGCAATGAGCAGTTCTTC,TRBD2,TRBV7-2,many,TRBJ2-1
CASSDRDSAYNEQFF,TGCGCCAGCAGTGACCGGGACAGTGCCTACAATGAGCAGTTCTTC,TRBD1,TRBV10-1,.,TRBJ2-1
CASLYSGSTDTQYF,TGTGCCAGCTTATACTCGGGTAGTACAGATACGCAGTATTTT,.,TRBV6-1,few,TRBJ2-3
CASSTRGGASDTQYF,TGTGCCAGCTCGACGCGCGGGGGGGCATCAGATACGCAGTATTTT,TRBD2,TRBV2,.,TRBJ2-3
CASSSPLGDEQFF,TGTGCCAGCAGTTCCCCATTGGGTGATGAGCAGTTCTTC,.,TRBV6-5,few,TRBJ2-1
CSVRTGRDEQFF,TGCAGCGTGAGGACTGGGAGGGATGAGCAGTTCTTC,TRBD2,TRBV29-1,.,TRBJ2-1
CASSTVRGYEQYF,TGTGCCAGCAGCACGGTGCGGGGCTACGAACAGTACTTC,.,TRBV7-2,.,TRBJ2-7
CASTNRLAGGEQYF,TGTGCCAGCACCAACAGACTAGCGGGGGGCGAGCAGTACTTC,TRBD2,TRBV7-6,few,TRBJ2-7
CSVILFSNNEQFF,TGCAGCGTAATTTTATTTTCGAACAATGAGCAGTTCTTC,.,TRBV29-1,.,TRBJ2-1
CASSENFGQNSPLHF,TGTGCCAGCAGTGAAAACTTTGGACAAAATTCACCCCTCCACTTT,.,TRBV6-1,.,TRBJ1-6
CASSLEVVEVAYF,TGTGCCAGCAGTTTAGAGGTAGTGGAGGTTGCGTACTTC,.,TRBV12-3/TRBV12-4,.,TRBJ2-7
CSATVGARADTQYF,TGCAGTGCAACCGTAGGGGCGAGAGCAGATACGCAGTATTTT,.,TRBV20-1,few,TRBJ2-3
CSARGRGAPTDTQYF,TGCAGTGCTAGAGGGCGGGGAGCCCCCACAGATACGCAGTATTTT,.,TRBV20-1,.,TRBJ2-3
CASSWQTDGYTF,TGTGCCAGCAGCTGGCAGACAGATGGCTACACCTTC,.,TRBV7-2,few,TRBJ1-2
CSGQGKVTSGSAAYNEQFF,TGCAGCGGACAGGGAAAGGTGACTAGCGGGAGCGCTGCCTACAATGAGCAGTTCTTC,TRBD2,TRBV29-1,.,TRBJ2-1
CASSFSWLNNEQYF,TGTGCCAGCAGTTTCAGCTGGTTGAACAATGAGCAGTACTTC,.,TRBV12-3/TRBV12-4,.,TRBJ2-7
CASGGGAGTDTQYF,TGTGCCAGCGGGGGTGGGGCAGGCACAGATACGCAGTATTTT,.,TRBV12-3/TRBV12-4,many,TRBJ2-3
CASSLEIGGVTPLHF,TGTGCCAGCAGCTTAGAGATCGGGGGTGTAACACCCCTCCACTTT,.,TRBV7-2,few,TRBJ1-6
CASSQGGRQETQYF,TGCGCCAGCAGCCAAGGGGGCAGACAAGAGACCCAGTACTTC,.,TRBV4-3,few,TRBJ2-5
CASSLSPRQGTEAFF,TGTGCCAGCAGCTTATCCCCGCGACAAGGTACTGAAGCTTTCTTT,.,TRBV7-2,.,TRBJ1-1
CATSREGETLHF,TGTGCCACCAGCAGAGAGGGGGAAACCCTCCACTTT,.,TRBV15,.,TRBJ1-6
CASRKGQGGEKLFF,TGTGCCAGCAGAAAGGGACAGGGCGGCGAAAAACTGTTTTTT,TRBD1,TRBV6-2/TRBV6-3,.,TRBJ1-4
CASSLSPPGMGLSQPQHF,TGTGCCAGCAGCTTATCGCCTCCTGGGATGGGTTTGAGTCAGCCCCAGCATTTT,.,TRBV7-2,.,TRBJ1-5
CASRPGPGTKNTGELFF,TGTGCCAGCAGACCCGGGCCCGGGACCAAGAACACCGGGGAGCTGTTTTTT,.,TRBV7-2,.,TRBJ2-2
CTIRTGQHNEQFF,TGTACCATCAGGACGGGACAGCACAATGAGCAGTTTTTC,TRBD1,TRBV10-3,once,TRBJ2-1
CASSLERNNEQFF,TGTGCCAGCAGCTTAGAGCGGAACAATGAGCAGTTCTTC,.,TRBV7-2,many,TRBJ2-1
CASSQEGRRGFSGANVLTF,TGTGCCAGCAGCCAAGAAGGGAGGCGGGGCTTCTCTGGGGCCAACGTCCTGACTTTC,.,TRBV3-1,once,TRBJ2-6
CASRKLAGIDTQYF,TGTGCCAGCAGAAAACTAGCGGGGATAGATACGCAGTATTTT,TRBD2,TRBV6-2/TRBV6-3,.,TRBJ2-3
CSATGRSWTSTDTQYF,TGCAGTGCTACGGGCCGGAGTTGGACTAGCACAGATACGCAGTATTTT,.,TRBV20-1,few,TRBJ2-3